This TCR beta chain was recovered during a study of identical twins. Study results and limitations: Partly confounded zero-insertion analyses could result from invariant MAIT and iNKT cells. The authors drew conclusions from cross-sectional statistical analysis rather than following the same donors.

On this clonotype itself: What it recognizes is unknown.

One entry per CDR3 protein results from TCRdb running MiXCR on the 5' RACE reads. Counted here are about 520,000 distinct CDR3 sequences, approximately 22% occurring once; the ten biggest clones make up around 1%. The V gene end was trimmed by 0 bases and the J gene end by 6 bases; junction bases not matched to a gene: 4. The CDR3 runs 14 residues. From germline, CDR1 is MNHNS and CDR2 SASEGT. The sample also formed part of further work on T cells expressing NK-cell markers. This second study notes: Sorted CD3+CD56+NKG2C+, CD3+CD56+NKG2C- and CD3+CD56-NKG2C+ T cells supplied TCR beta repertoires. Seven of eight sequenced donors tested HCMV-seropositive; one tested seronegative.

The origin of this receptor is a woman between 18 and 29 years old in good health. The sequencing sample was made of CD4+ T cells sorted from blood. The chain uses TRBV6-1 and TRBJ1-2; 7 bases line up with TRBD1. In nucleotides, the CDR3 is TGTGCCAGCAGTGAAGCGGAAGGGGGCCATGGCTACACCTTC. Protein product: CASSEAEGGHGYTF.